This T cell receptor beta chain was documented in a study of cytomegalovirus exposure and HLA in healthy donors (dated by TCRdb to 2016 to 2017). For the study in its entirety: An earlier analysis of roughly 610 of the donors reported around 280 Gb of sequence data and roughly 120 million unique TCR beta sequences obtained from about 170 million T cells. An early release covering around 630 HLA-typed donors comprised 250 to 350 gigabases of sequencing data and tens of millions of unique TCR sequences. Among the roughly 400 genotyped donors, around 81% belonged to the genetic ancestry cluster associated with self-reported Caucasian donors. The study aimed to test whether cataloging public T cell receptors could reveal signatures of past pathogen exposure. The T cell repertoires of 550 to 850 subjects were profiled by immunosequencing and related to cytomegalovirus serostatus. A separate validation cohort of some 130 different subjects was used in addition to the approximately 610-subject first cohort. To predict cytomegalovirus infection status, the study combined high-throughput TCR immunosequencing, statistical association of individual TCRs with disease status, and machine learning. A later analysis re-examined previously published TCR beta repertoires from just over 650 donors and added high-resolution HLA genotyping to investigate patterns of TCR occurrence. Rather than using new phenotypic data, the later analysis identified candidate immune exposures from TCR beta sequences and from how often those sequences occurred across donors. An earlier analysis of fewer than 750 of the donors used high-throughput TCR beta sequencing to judge whether each TCR beta V gene segment behaved as functional or pseudogenic. Donor age, sex, ethnicity and CMV serostatus were collected together with the repertoire data. Genome-wide SNP genotypes for about 55% of the roughly 670 donors were used in a later genetic analysis, which treated that subset as a discovery cohort. All discovery cohort repertoires had been generated on a single sequencing platform. Both class I and class II loci were covered by HLA typing, at four-digit resolution. The number of typed donors differed by locus: roughly 629-640 for A, B, C, DRB1 and DQB1; some 540 for DQA1; some 590 for DPA1; and around 470 for DPB1. Five DR-DQ haplotypes were handled as single units for association and clustering, since linkage in the cohort was strong. Among some 400 genotyped donors of the cohort, an average of around 240,000 unique TCR beta nucleotide sequences were sequenced per donor, roughly 18% of them non-productive. The full study reports these points: Because some donors lacked HLA typing at each locus, the association tests relied only on the typed subset. According to a later genetic analysis, donors in an Asian-associated ancestry cluster had fewer N-insertions in productive TCRs than the roughly 670-donor mean. According to a later analysis, TCR association rates differed among HLA loci, with DRB1 alleles showing the most associated TCRs and HLA-C alleles showing the fewest. The earlier analysis of 587 of the donors excluded 15 to 20 rarely observed V segments, including chromosome 9 orphons, because counts were too low. In a later analysis, HLA-associated TCR beta chains showed more clonal expansion and lower generation probabilities than non-associated chains that were equally common. The sequencing pipeline was judged likely to have produced a cluster of highly shared sequence variants as a technical artifact. A later genetic analysis associated a missense DCLRE1C variant with V-gene and J-gene trimming of TCR beta chains, and an independent cohort replicated the association. Most TCR sequences were seen in very few donors, while some public TCRs were found in many individuals. It was suggested by the authors that the approach could potentially be generalized to other disease states and immunological phenotypes. When HLA alleles, especially DR and DQ, strongly co-occurred, attributing TCR associations to individual alleles was difficult. Cytomegalovirus status was reported to be diagnosed by the classifier with high specificity and sensitivity in both the original and validation cohorts. Broadly in line with IMGT annotations, most TCR beta V segments showed up in productive rearrangements about 90% or about 30% of the time in an earlier analysis of approximately 640 of the donors. Three of the identified cytomegalovirus-associated TCR beta chains were confirmed in vitro to be specific for cytomegalovirus antigens. Specific HLA alleles were associated with 18,000 or so TCR beta sequences at a false discovery rate of 0.05 in a later analysis. The study gave a list of about 150 TCR beta chains associated with cytomegalovirus. According to a later analysis, most CMV-associated TCR beta chains appeared to be HLA-restricted, and the HLA associations seemed to be driven largely by CMV exposure. Presence/absence analyses assumed roughly uniform sequencing depth across donors, an assumption that may not hold. For the cohort, immune exposure information was limited to CMV serostatus. Correlated functional status among segregating V segments might reflect linkage disequilibrium, but an unknown experimental factor could not be ruled out. According to a later analysis, parvovirus B19, influenza, CMV and Epstein-Barr virus appeared linked to several top co-occurrence clusters. A further reported finding was that TCR beta sequences accurately predicted the HLA-A and HLA-B alleles for most subjects in the first cohort. In this cohort, only TCR beta chains were sequenced, and detectable features were limited by the absence of alpha or paired-chain data. The 87-base-pair reads could not distinguish some IMGT-functional V segments, including TRBV6-2 and TRBV6-3, so those segments were excluded.

Points on this clone: Its antigen specificity is not known. Base quality data are lacking; no much larger clone is found one base away.

The cohort comprised some 700 healthy bone marrow donors. At the time of sampling, every cohort member was nominally healthy, though immune exposures that went unrecorded were likely present. The donor tested CMV seropositive and was one of the 289 seropositive cohort members. A peripheral blood sample was provided by each donor, and peripheral blood mononuclear cells were used for TCR beta sequencing. Genomic DNA was extracted from the blood cell samples with the Qiagen DNeasy Blood Extraction Kit. The method was the immunoSEQ multiplex PCR assay. A mixture of 60 forward primers for TCR Vbeta segments and 13 reverse primers for TCR Jbeta segments was used in the multiplex PCR. Amplification of the CDR3 region of rearranged TCR beta genes was performed with a multiplex PCR assay on genomic DNA. Amplified TCR beta libraries were sequenced as 87-base-pair reads on the Illumina HiSeq System. From the authors' description of their analysis: A later analysis counted 75 million to 100 million unique TCR beta chains across the 666 repertoires, and some 11 million of these chains were shared by at least two donors. A nearest-neighbor algorithm error-corrected the raw reads and collapsed the reads into unique sequences, merging closely related sequences to remove PCR and sequencing errors. V, D and J gene segments were assigned by aligning CDR3 sequences to IMGT reference sequences. For a sequence to be retained, at least a six-nucleotide match to both a V gene segment and a J gene segment was required. A rearrangement counted as productive if the CDR3 had no stop codons and remained in frame with V and J, and every other rearrangement counted as non-productive. CDR3 was defined according to IMGT convention as the region running from the second conserved V-encoded cysteine to the conserved J-encoded phenylalanine. The earlier analysis of fewer than 750 of the donors excluded sequences that lacked an unambiguous match to a single V gene segment. An earlier analysis of around 600 of the donors classified V segments as functional when productive rearrangements were above 56.7% and as segregating when the standard deviation between donors was above 5%. A statistical classification framework was developed to diagnose cytomegalovirus status using the catalog of TCR beta chain sequences. In a later analysis, TCR nucleotide sequences were compared against IMGT/GENE-DB human TR gene sequences so that V and J genes could be assigned. Using the TCRdist pipeline, a later analysis assigned CDR3 sequences along with most-parsimonious VDJ recombination scenarios. In a later analysis, every TCR beta chain was defined by the combination of its CDR3 amino acid sequence and its V-gene family, and reads without a unique V-gene family were dropped. A later analysis removed 592 highly shared, low-generation-probability nucleotide sequences to deal with suspected cross-contamination and a sequencing artifact. For each public chain, a later analysis derived a clonal expansion index from normalized ranks of inferred template counts within each repertoire. In a later analysis, generation probabilities were computed with a VDJ recombination model fitted to out-of-frame rearrangements, and the resulting probabilities were checked against IGoR. Hypergeometric tests were used in a later analysis to score TCR-TCR, TCR-HLA and TCR-CMV co-occurrence, with a repertoire-size bias correction applied to the TCR pairs. In a later analysis, false discovery rates were estimated by permuting HLA or CMV assignments 20 times. A later analysis grouped co-occurring TCRs with DBSCAN, adding TCRdist sequence similarity when clustering within HLA-allele-positive subsets. Repertoires with fewer than 30,000 or more than 120,000 public chains were left out of co-occurrence clustering, as were a handful of repertoires with anomalous nucleotide sharing. Imported from immuneACCESS, the table was reduced by TCRdb to in-frame sequences with V and J called. These copies leave out some clones; in studies compared against another copy, an unresolved V gene accounts for under half, and the cause of the remainder is not known. The DNA gave D and trimming, while V, J and clone size come from that table. For this sample there are 130,000 to 150,000 clones; approximately 80% appear just once. The ten largest clones represent over 8.5% of the sample.

The CDR3 measures 15 amino acids from cysteine to phenylalanine. Of all the DNA, just the CDR3 is kept, 45 bases in frame from base 1. The V end gives up 6 bases and the J end 6 bases, leaving 7 bases in the junction not matched to a gene. CDR1 and CDR2, looked up from the germline V gene, are MNHEY and SVGAGI. The source material was PBMCs. The V and J genes are TRBV6-5 and TRBJ2-1, with 11 bases matching TRBD2. This TCR came from a woman in her forties or fifties in good health and CMV-seropositive. The encoded CDR3 is CASRFSGGAGNEQFF. The DNA sequence is as follows: TGTGCCAGCAGATTTAGCGGGGGGGCCGGCAATGAGCAGTTCTTC.